The entry below describes one T cell receptor (beta chain). This sample is drawn from a study of shared T cell receptors in the human thymus. V shed 4 bases, J shed 5 bases, and the junction held 7 bases outside the gene matches. CDR3 length: 15 amino acids. From germline, CDR1 is SNHLY and CDR2 FYNNEI. The repertoire was sequenced with immunoSEQ multiplex PCR; TCRdb's copy has only in-frame clones and lacks some. The data show hundreds of thousands of clones, around 87% seen once. These records were also assigned to another study, of human thymus T cells. That study reports: Congenital heart defects were the reason for the corrective surgery that the donors, healthy Finnish infants, were having. Thymic material originated from resections removed in the course of corrective heart surgery. Thymic as well as blood repertoires seemed to favor certain V and J genes unevenly.

The chain combines TRBV2 with TRBJ1-4; 7 bases match TRBD1. Sequenced material: thymocytes. This clonotype originated in a boy in the first two years of life with a congenital heart defect. The CDR3 is CASSGLGTENEKLFF. The CDR3 coding sequence is TGTGCCAGCAGTGGTTTAGGGACAGAGAATGAAAAACTGTTTTTT.